This T cell receptor beta chain derives from a study of long-term antiretroviral therapy in people with HIV. Study-wide findings and caveats: Diversity went up after ART and still fell short of transplant donor controls. HIV repertoire CDR3 lengths ranged less widely than those of controls. Within the repertoire, clones expanded before ART were dominant at all time points.

The assay, immunoSEQ v3.0, was run at survey level. TCRdb keeps only in-frame clones here, not all; method: immunoSEQ multiplex PCR. The sample yields approximately 26,000 clones, 91% seen once. Cryopreserved PBMC numbered about 1-10 million per sample before DNA extraction. A remark on this clone: Its target is unknown.

The V gene's germline CDR1 is SGDLS and CDR2 YYNGEE. The V end lost 2 bases, the J end lost 5 bases, and 10 bases lay between the germline ends. The CDR3 spans 13 residues. The sample was unsorted PBMCs, taken 3.1 years after starting antiretroviral therapy. The V gene is TRBV9, the J gene TRBJ1-1; the D gene is possibly TRBD1 (5 bases). The clonotype originates from a young man with HIV. CDR3 in amino acids: CASSVTGGTEAFF. For the CDR3, the DNA is TGTGCCAGCAGCGTTACCGGGGGAACTGAAGCTTTCTTT.